The 13 T cell receptor beta chains presented below share a single source sample, sequenced in a study of blood T cell repertoires in COVID-19. Some clones are missing from TCRdb's copy, which holds only in-frame ones; the method was immunoSEQ multiplex PCR. The sample yields 370,000 or so clones, around 87% seen once. The sequenced sample was PBMCs or T cells enriched from blood (not recorded which). These receptors all come from a man aged 25-45 years who had recovered from COVID-19.

This chain's CDR3 is CASSFERGGGETQYF. The CDR3 DNA reads TGTGCCAGCAGTTTCGAGCGGGGGGGTGGAGAGACCCAGTACTTC. The chain uses TRBV27 and TRBJ2-5; 10 nucleotides line up with TRBD2. The junction had 5 bases not matched to a gene; V was cut back by 3 bases and J by 4 bases. In germline, CDR1 is MNHEY, CDR2 SMNVEV (reference sequence). The CDR3 sequence is 15 residues long.

V and J are TRBV10-3 and TRBJ2-7; TRBD2 matches at 8 bases. With V trimmed by 6 bases and J by 4 bases, 8 bases remained unmatched. CDR3 length: 14 amino acids. CDR1 ENHRY and CDR2 SYGVKD come from the germline V gene. The CDR3 spells CAIRLAAASYEQYF. The CDR3 nucleotides are TGTGCCATCAGACTAGCGGCGGCTAGTTACGAGCAGTACTTC.

V gene TRBV18 combines with J gene TRBJ2-2; no reliable D call. CDR1 is KGHSH and CDR2 is LQKENI in the germline V gene. The CDR3 consists of 12 residues. Trimming left V 3 bases short and J 6 bases short, with 5 bases between. The CDR3 DNA reads as TGTGCCAGCTCACCCTCTGCCGGGGAGCTGTTTTTT. It yields the protein CASSPSAGELFF.

The rearrangement uses TRBV18 and TRBJ1-1, with a tentative D call TRBD1 (6 bases). Germline V lookup: CDR1 KGHSH, CDR2 LQKENI. This CDR3 is built from 17 residues. V gave up 3 bases and J gave up 4 bases, with 21 bases separating them. The DNA for the CDR3 is TGTGCCAGCTCACCCCACCCCATGACAGGACCGAGCACTGAAGCTTTCTTT. Encoded protein: CASSPHPMTGPSTEAFF.

This clone is a singleton in its sample. J is TRBJ1-4 and V is TRBV6-5; D is ambiguous. V lost 6 bases and J 5 bases, leaving 16 bases between the germline ends. Germline V gene data show CDR1 as MNHEY and CDR2 as SVGAGI. This CDR3 contains 15 residues. CDR3 amino acids: CASSPQRASNEKLFF. The CDR3, as DNA: TGTGCCAGCAGCCCCCAGCGGGCCTCAAATGAAAAACTGTTTTTT.

The gene calls are TRBV11-2 and TRBJ2-2, with D possibly matching TRBD1 (5 bases). Trimming removed 5 bases at V and 1 base at J, with 11 bases between. The CDR3 is 15 amino acids. CDR1 is SGHAT and CDR2 is FQNNGV in the germline V gene. The CDR3 here is CASSVDRGNTGELFF. The CDR3 region has the DNA TGTGCCAGCAGCGTCGATAGGGGGAACACCGGGGAGCTGTTTTTT.

This clone was counted once. The chain is built from TRBV5-4 and TRBJ2-2, with TRBD2 as a possible D gene (7 bases). This CDR3 is 16 amino acids long. From germline, CDR1 is SGHNT and CDR2 YYREEE (reference sequence). The V end lost 4 bases, the J end lost 3 bases, and 16 bases lay between the germline ends. The CDR3 sequence: CASSTTGRGDTGELFF. Here the CDR3 DNA reads TGTGCCAGCAGCACTACAGGGAGGGGGGACACCGGGGAGCTGTTTTTT.

This sequence joins TRBV6-2 or TRBV6-3 and TRBJ1-2; no definite D call. Trimming stripped 4 bases from V and 2 bases from J, with 11 bases between. The CDR3 has 14 amino acids. CDR1 is MNHEY, CDR2 SVGEGT, per germline. CDR3 residues: CASSSTTENYGYTF. The CDR3 DNA reads as TGTGCCAGCAGTTCCACCACGGAGAACTATGGCTACACCTTC.

The V and J genes are TRBV13 and TRBJ2-5; TRBD2 might be the D (6 bases). CDR1 is PRHDT, CDR2 FYEKMQ, per germline (reference sequence). Trimming removed 0 bases from V and 1 base from J, with 6 bases in between. The CDR3 contains 14 residues. The DNA of the CDR3 is TGTGCCAGCAGCTTAGGGGGGGGCCAAGAGACCCAGTACTTC. Amino acid sequence: CASSLGGGQETQYF.

The chain couples TRBV19 to TRBJ1-4, with 9 bases aligning to TRBD1. V lost 1 base, J lost 10 bases, and 7 bases stayed unmatched. The germline gives CDR1 LNHDA, CDR2 SQIVND (reference sequence). CDR3 length equals 15 residues. In nucleotides, the CDR3 is TGTGCCAGTAGTATAGGGGACAGGGTATACGGAAAACTGTTTTTT. This translates into CASSIGDRVYGKLFF.

This clone was seen more than once but under ten times. The genes are TRBV11-2 and TRBJ2-2; 10 bases map to TRBD2. Germline V gene data show CDR1 as SGHAT and CDR2 as FQNNGV. The CDR3 runs 14 residues. V shed 3 bases and J 8 bases; nucleotides not matched to a gene: 3. The CDR3 here is CASSFTSGVGELFF. In DNA, the CDR3 is TGTGCCAGCAGCTTTACTAGCGGGGTGGGGGAGCTGTTTTTT. The variable domain in full, completed from reference TRBV11-2 and TRBJ2-2, reads EAGVAQSPRYKIIEKRQSVAFWCNPISGHATLYWYQQILGQGPKLLIQFQNNGVVDDSQLPKDRFSAERLKGVDSTLKIQPAKLEDSAVYLCASSFTSGVGELFFGEGSRLTVL.

The chain has TRBV6-5 and TRBJ1-2; possibly TRBD1 for D (6 bases). The V gene lost 6 bases and the J gene lost 4 bases, with 12 bases spanning the gap. This CDR3 has 13 residues. CDR1 MNHEY and CDR2 SVGAGI come from the germline V gene. This chain's CDR3 is CASRGAGVYGYTF. In DNA form, the CDR3 reads TGTGCCAGCAGGGGGGCAGGCGTCTATGGCTACACCTTC.

The chain couples TRBV7-6 to TRBJ2-2; 8 positions agree with TRBD1. V lost 5 bases to trimming and J lost 5 bases; unmatched junction nucleotides: 13. The CDR3 is made up of 17 amino acids. The V gene's germline CDR1 is SGHVS and CDR2 FNYEAQ. The CDR3 sequence: CASSRKSQGARTGELFF. CDR3 DNA: TGTGCCAGCAGCCGTAAATCGCAGGGGGCGCGGACCGGGGAGCTGTTTTTT.